The rows below give T cell receptor beta chains drawn from one sample of a study of technical replicates of blood from a handful of donors. Sequenced by immunoSEQ multiplex PCR; TCRdb stores in-frame clones only, minus some. The sample includes 66,000 or so clones, roughly 90% of them seen just once. Material: PBMCs. Source of these receptors: a human donor in good health. Some clones in this sample may be carry-over from other donors' samples. The CDR3 runs from the conserved cysteine through the conserved F or W. Fields, in order: CDR3 DNA, CDR3 protein, clone size, D gene, J gene, V gene. A D gene is named only where the DNA matches it firmly. Size is omitted from some rows. Given values are once, few, many or a class for expanded clones.

TGTGCCAGCAGCCCTCAAGTGGGAGGGACCACTGAAGCTTTCTTT	CASSPQVGGTTEAFF	.	.	TRBJ1-1	TRBV11-2
TGCGCCAGCAGCCAAGATGGAGGGTGGCGAGAGACCCAGTACTTC	CASSQDGGWRETQYF	.	.	TRBJ2-5	TRBV4-3
TGTGCCAGCAGCTTAGCGGGTCCTACAATGAGGCAGTTCTTC	CASSLAGPTMRQFF	.	TRBD2	TRBJ2-1	TRBV6-1
TGTGCCAGCAGCGTGCTCGGCGGGAGCTCCTACAATGAGCAGTTCTTC	CASSVLGGSSYNEQFF	.	TRBD2	TRBJ2-1	TRBV9
TGTGCCAGCAGCTTAGAGAGGGACAGCTCCTACGAGCAGTACTTC	CASSLERDSSYEQYF	.	TRBD1	TRBJ2-7	TRBV7-8
TGTGCCAGTAGTATAGGAATAGGGGATCAGCCCCAGCATTTT	CASSIGIGDQPQHF	.	.	TRBJ1-5	TRBV19
TGCGCCAGCAGCCCCCCGGGACAAGAGAACACTGAAGCTTTCTTT	CASSPPGQENTEAFF	once	.	TRBJ1-1	TRBV5-1
TGCGCCAGCAGCCAAGTACTGACAGAACATCAGCCCCAGCATTTT	CASSQVLTEHQPQHF	.	.	TRBJ1-5	TRBV4-1
TGCGCCAGCAGCCAATCAGGGAACGAGCAGTACTTC	CASSQSGNEQYF	.	.	TRBJ2-7	TRBV4-1
TGTGCCGTCCGCGGGGCTAGCACAGATACGCAGTATTTT	CAVRGASTDTQYF	.	.	TRBJ2-3	TRBV27
TGTGCCAGCAGCTTAGTTACGGGAGGCATTTACAATGAGCAGTTCTTC	CASSLVTGGIYNEQFF	.	TRBD2	TRBJ2-1	TRBV7-6
TGTGCCAGCAGCCCTACCGGGACAGGGGCGGCGCAGTATTTT	CASSPTGTGAAQYF	.	TRBD1	TRBJ2-3	TRBV7-2
TGTGCCAGTAGTATACAGACAGGGGGGACGGCTGGCTACACCTTC	CASSIQTGGTAGYTF	.	TRBD1	TRBJ1-2	TRBV19
TGTGCCAGCTCACCACAGGGGGACGAGCAGTACTTC	CASSPQGDEQYF	.	.	TRBJ2-7	TRBV18
TGTGCCAGCAGCCCCCAGAGGGGGGGGGTCCGGGCCGAGACCCAGTACTTC	CASSPQRGGVRAETQYF	.	.	TRBJ2-5	TRBV5-4
TGTGCCAGCAGTGTGGGGGGTACCGGGAGCAATCAGCCCCAGCATTTT	CASSVGGTGSNQPQHF	.	.	TRBJ1-5	TRBV6-1
TGCGCCAGCAGCTTAGGACAGCCCTCGACTTTCGGTATGAACTTC	CASSLGQPSTFGMNF	.	.	TRBJ2-7	TRBV5-1
TGTGCCAGCAGTCCAGGGCGAGCTGAACGCGTTGAAAAACTGTTTTTT	CASSPGRAERVEKLFF	.	.	TRBJ1-4	TRBV27
TGTGCCAGCAGTGCCTCAGGGGGGACTGAAGCTTTCTTT	CASSASGGTEAFF	.	TRBD1	TRBJ1-1	TRBV6-1
TGTGCCAGCAGCCGACCCCAGACAGGTCCGACCTACGAGCAGTACTTC	CASSRPQTGPTYEQYF	.	.	TRBJ2-7	TRBV7-9
TGTGCCAGCAGTTTTCTCGGGGCTAACTATGGCTACACCTTC	CASSFLGANYGYTF	once	.	TRBJ1-2	TRBV6-5
TGTGCCTGGAGACTGTGGGGCAGGGGGGACAACGAGCAGTACTTC	CAWRLWGRGDNEQYF	.	.	TRBJ2-7	TRBV30
TGTGCCAGCTCACTGACAGGGGCATCCTGGGAGCAGTACTTC	CASSLTGASWEQYF	.	TRBD1	TRBJ2-7	TRBV18
TGCGCCAGCAGCCACAATGGGGACTATCGCTACGAGCAGTACTTC	CASSHNGDYRYEQYF	.	TRBD2	TRBJ2-7	TRBV4-1
TGTGCCAGCAGCAGAGCGGGAGGAATCTACGAGCAGTACTTC	CASSRAGGIYEQYF	.	TRBD2	TRBJ2-7	TRBV9
TGCGCCAGCAGTTCCGGGACTAGCGGGAGCTACGAGCAGTACTTC	CASSSGTSGSYEQYF	.	TRBD2	TRBJ2-7	TRBV10-2
TGTGCCAGTAGGACATTCGGGATGGAAGGTTCACCCCTCCACTTT	CASRTFGMEGSPLHF	.	.	TRBJ1-6	TRBV19
TGCGCCAGCAGCCAAGATAGAACTAGCGGGACCTACGAGCAGTACTTC	CASSQDRTSGTYEQYF	.	TRBD2	TRBJ2-7	TRBV4-3
TGTGCCAGCAGGGTGGGGAGAGGGAACTATGGCTACACCTTC	CASRVGRGNYGYTF	few	.	TRBJ1-2	TRBV27
TGTGCCAGCAGCTTGCCCCCCCTGTACGAGCAGTACTTC	CASSLPPLYEQYF	.	.	TRBJ2-7	TRBV5-6
TGTGCTAGTGGCCCACTGACAGGCCCCTACGGCTACACCTTC	CASGPLTGPYGYTF	.	.	TRBJ1-2	TRBV12-5
TGTGCCAGCAGTTACTCGATGGGCGTAGAGACTGAAGCTTTCTTT	CASSYSMGVETEAFF	few	.	TRBJ1-1	TRBV6-6
TGTGCCAGCAGCTCTAGCGGGGGGGCGAGAGAGACCCAGTACTTC	CASSSSGGARETQYF	.	TRBD2	TRBJ2-5	TRBV11-2